The T cell receptor (beta chain) under discussion was sequenced for a study of blood T cells in healthy people across ages. Study-wide results and caveats: When set beside aged donors, long-lived donors presented more naive CD4+ cells and higher diversity.

In regard to this clonotype: Antigen: not known.

The draw of peripheral blood yielded ten milliliters from each donor. The CDR3 totals 15 residues. V was pared by 4 bases and J by 8 bases, with 17 bases between. Looked up from germline, CDR1 is MNHNY and CDR2 is SVGAGI (reference sequence). A sample-barcoded 5' primer and a J-beta primer mix were used in a second PCR of roughly 6 to 11 cycles. TCRdb independently ran MiXCR on the 5' RACE reads; one entry per CDR3 protein. The table has about 840,000 distinct CDR3 sequences, 29% seen once. The same sample was also studied in work on T cells of mothers and their children. That paper states: In cDNA synthesis, all of the extracted RNA was used at approximately 1.6 ug per 15 ul. Unrelated mother-child pairs always had slightly, but never significantly, lower normalized overlap than related pairs.

The specimen sequenced was blood. This clonotype was sampled from a woman between 35 and 50 years old in good health. This chain links TRBV6-6 with TRBJ2-2; possibly TRBD2 for D (7 bases). CDR3 in amino acids: CASSLGGPPEGELFF. CDR3 DNA: TGTGCCAGCAGTTTGGGGGGGCCCCCGGAGGGGGAGCTGTTTTTT.